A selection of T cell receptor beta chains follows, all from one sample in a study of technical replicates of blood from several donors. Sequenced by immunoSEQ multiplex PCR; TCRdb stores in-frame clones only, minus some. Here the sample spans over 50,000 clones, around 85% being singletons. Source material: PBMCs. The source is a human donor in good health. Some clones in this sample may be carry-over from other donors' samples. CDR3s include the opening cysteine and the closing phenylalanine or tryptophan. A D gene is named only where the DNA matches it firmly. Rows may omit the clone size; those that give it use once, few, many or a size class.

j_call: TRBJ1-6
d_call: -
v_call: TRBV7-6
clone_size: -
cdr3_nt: TGTGCCAGCAGCTCACAAGGGGTGGCACCCCTCCACTTT
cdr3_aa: CASSSQGVAPLHF

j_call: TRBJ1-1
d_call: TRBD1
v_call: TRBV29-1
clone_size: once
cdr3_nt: TGCAGCGTTGACTTTAGGAGGACAGGTCGGGATATGAGGATGAACACTGAAGCTTTCTTT
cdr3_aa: CSVDFRRTGRDMRMNTEAFF

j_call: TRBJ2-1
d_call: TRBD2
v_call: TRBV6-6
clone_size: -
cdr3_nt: TGTGCCAGCAGTTCGTCCGGGACTAGCGGGAGTGGGCAGTTCTTC
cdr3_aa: CASSSSGTSGSGQFF

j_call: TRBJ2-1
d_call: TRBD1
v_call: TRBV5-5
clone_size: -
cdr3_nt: TGTGCCAGCAGCTTGGACAGGGGGCTATACAATGAGCAGTTCTTC
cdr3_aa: CASSLDRGLYNEQFF

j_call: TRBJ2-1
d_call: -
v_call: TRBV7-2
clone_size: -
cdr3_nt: TGTGCCAGCAGCTCCAGGGGTTATGAGCAGTTCTTC
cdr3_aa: CASSSRGYEQFF

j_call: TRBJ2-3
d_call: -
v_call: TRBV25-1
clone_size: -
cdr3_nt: TGTGCCAGCAGTGAAAGGAGTTTGACTTACACAGATACGCAGTATTTT
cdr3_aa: CASSERSLTYTDTQYF

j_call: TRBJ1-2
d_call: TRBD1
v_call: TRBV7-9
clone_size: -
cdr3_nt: TGTGCCAGCAGCTTAGCCCCGACAGGGCTAGGCTTCAGGCACTATGGCTACACCTTC
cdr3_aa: CASSLAPTGLGFRHYGYTF

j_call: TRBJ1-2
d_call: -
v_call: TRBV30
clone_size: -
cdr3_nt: TGTGCCTGGAGTGTAAGGGGTCTAACGGGCTACACCTTC
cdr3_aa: CAWSVRGLTGYTF

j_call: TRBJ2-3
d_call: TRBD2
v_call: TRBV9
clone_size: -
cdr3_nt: TGTGCCAGCAGCCCCGGGACTACCCGCACAGATACGCAGTATTTT
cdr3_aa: CASSPGTTRTDTQYF

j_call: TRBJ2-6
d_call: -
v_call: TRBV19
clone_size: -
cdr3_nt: TGTGCCAGTAGTATGATACAGTGGCGTAGTGGTACGACTGAGGGTAGCTCTGGGGCCAACGTCCTGACTTTC
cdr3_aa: CASSMIQWRSGTTEGSSGANVLTF

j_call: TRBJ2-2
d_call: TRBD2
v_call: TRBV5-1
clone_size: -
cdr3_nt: TGCGCCACCCAGAGCGGGGGGCACGCCGGGGAGCTGTTTTTT
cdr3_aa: CATQSGGHAGELFF

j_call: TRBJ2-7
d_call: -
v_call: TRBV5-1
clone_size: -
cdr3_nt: TGCGCCAGCAGCTTAACGGTTGGTGGGCTACGGGAGCAGTACTTC
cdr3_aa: CASSLTVGGLREQYF

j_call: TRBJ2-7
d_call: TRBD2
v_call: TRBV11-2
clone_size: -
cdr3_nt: TGTGCCAGCAGCTTAGGAGCGGGGTACCTCCTCGAGCAGTACTTC
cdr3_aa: CASSLGAGYLLEQYF

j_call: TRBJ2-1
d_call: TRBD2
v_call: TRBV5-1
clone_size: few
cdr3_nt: TGCGCCAGCAGCACCAGCGGGGGGTACAATGAGCAGTTCTTC
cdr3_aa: CASSTSGGYNEQFF

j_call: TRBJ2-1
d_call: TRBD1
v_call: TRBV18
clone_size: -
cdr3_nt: TGTGCCAGCGCGGACAGGGCGGGGTACAATGAGCAGTTCTTC
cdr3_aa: CASADRAGYNEQFF

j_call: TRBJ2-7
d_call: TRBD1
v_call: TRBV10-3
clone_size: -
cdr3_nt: TGTGCCATCAGGAATACAGGGGCTGAGCAGTACTTC
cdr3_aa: CAIRNTGAEQYF

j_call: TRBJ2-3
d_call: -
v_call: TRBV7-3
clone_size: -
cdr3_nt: TGTGCCAGCAGCTTAACTGGGCTATCCACAGATACGCAGTATTTT
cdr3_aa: CASSLTGLSTDTQYF

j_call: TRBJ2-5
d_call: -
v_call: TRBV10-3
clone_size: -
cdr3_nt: TGTGCCATCAGTGGAGAGGGGACCCAGTACTTC
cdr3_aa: CAISGEGTQYF

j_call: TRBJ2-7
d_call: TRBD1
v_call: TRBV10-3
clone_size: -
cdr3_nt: TGTGCCATCAGTGCTGGACAGGGGGACGAGCAGTACTTC
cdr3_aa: CAISAGQGDEQYF

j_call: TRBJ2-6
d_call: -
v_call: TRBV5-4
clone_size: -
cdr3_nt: TGTGCCAGCAGCCCGCCCGCGGGTGGGGCCAACGTCCTGACTTTC
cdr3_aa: CASSPPAGGANVLTF

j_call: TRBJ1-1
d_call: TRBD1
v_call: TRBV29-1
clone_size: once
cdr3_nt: TGCAGCGTTGCACGACAGGGTAACACTGAAGCTTTCTTT
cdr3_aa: CSVARQGNTEAFF

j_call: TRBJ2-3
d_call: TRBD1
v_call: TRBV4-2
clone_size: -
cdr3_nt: TGTGCCAGCAGCCAGAGGGACAGGGGTGGAGATACGCAGTATTTT
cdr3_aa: CASSQRDRGGDTQYF

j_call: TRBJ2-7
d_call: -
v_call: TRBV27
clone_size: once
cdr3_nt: TGTGCCAGCAGTCCGACTGGCCCCTACGAGCAGTACTTC
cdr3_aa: CASSPTGPYEQYF

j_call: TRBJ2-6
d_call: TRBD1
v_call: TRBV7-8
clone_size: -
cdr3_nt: TGTGCCAGCAGCCGCCGACAGGGTCTTTCTGGGGCCAACGTCCTGACTTTC
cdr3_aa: CASSRRQGLSGANVLTF

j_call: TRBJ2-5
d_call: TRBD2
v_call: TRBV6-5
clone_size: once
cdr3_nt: TGTGCCAGCAAGCGTAGCGGGGGGGCCCAGTACTTC
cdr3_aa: CASKRSGGAQYF

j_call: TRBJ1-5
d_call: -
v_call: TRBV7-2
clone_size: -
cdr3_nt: TGTGCCAGCAGCTTAGGGGGCGCTGGCAATCAGCCCCAGCATTTT
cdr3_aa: CASSLGGAGNQPQHF

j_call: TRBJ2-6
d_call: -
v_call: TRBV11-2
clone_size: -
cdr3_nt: TGTGCCAGCAGCCCCAAGCCGGGGAACTCCGGTGGGGCCAACGTCCTGACTTTC
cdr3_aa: CASSPKPGNSGGANVLTF

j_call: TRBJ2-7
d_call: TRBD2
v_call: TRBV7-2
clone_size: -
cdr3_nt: TGTGCCAGCAGCTTAGTATTAGCGGGGGGGAACGAGCAGTACTTC
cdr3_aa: CASSLVLAGGNEQYF

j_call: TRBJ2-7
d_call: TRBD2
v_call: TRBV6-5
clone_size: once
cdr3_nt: TGTGCCAGCACCGAGACTAGCGGACAGCAGTACTTC
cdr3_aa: CASTETSGQQYF

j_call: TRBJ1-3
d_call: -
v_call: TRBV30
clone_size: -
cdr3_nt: TGTGCCTGGAGTGTACGGGGATCCGGGCCTAACTCTGGAAACACCATATATTTT
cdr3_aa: CAWSVRGSGPNSGNTIYF

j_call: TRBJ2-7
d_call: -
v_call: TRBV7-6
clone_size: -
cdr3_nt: TGTGCCAGCAGCTTAGCCGGGAACCGCGAGCAGTACTTC
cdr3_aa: CASSLAGNREQYF

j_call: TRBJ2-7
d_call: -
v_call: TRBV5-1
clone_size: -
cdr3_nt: TGCGCCAGCAGCCCTCTCTACGAGCAGTACTTC
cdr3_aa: CASSPLYEQYF

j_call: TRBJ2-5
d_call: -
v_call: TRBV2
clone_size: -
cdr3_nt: TGTGCCAGCAGTGGAGTGGGAGTAGAGACCCAGTACTTC
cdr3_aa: CASSGVGVETQYF

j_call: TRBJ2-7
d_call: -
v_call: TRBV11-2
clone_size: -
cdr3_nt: TGTGCCAGCAGCTTAGCGCGGGAGCAGTACTTC
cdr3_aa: CASSLAREQYF

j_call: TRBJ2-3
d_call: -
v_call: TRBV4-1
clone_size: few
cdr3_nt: TGCGCCAGCAGCCAAGAAAGAAAGAGCCCCACAGATACGCAGTATTTT
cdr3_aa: CASSQERKSPTDTQYF